The TCR beta chain under discussion was sequenced for a study of technical replicates of blood from a handful of donors. V lost 0 bases to trimming and J lost 1 base; unmatched junction nucleotides: 11. Germline V gene lookup returns CDR1 SNHLY and CDR2 FYNNEI. CDR3 size: 19 residues. Clones were sequenced by immunoSEQ multiplex PCR, and TCRdb holds only the in-frame ones, with some missing. The sample includes some 60,000 clones, about 95% seen only once; the top ten take around 3%. The specimen sequenced was PBMCs. This TCR was sampled from a human donor in good health. Some clones in this sample may be carry-over from other donors' samples. The V call is TRBV2, the J call TRBJ2-5; 10 positions agree with TRBD2. The CDR3 DNA follows: TGTGCCAGCAGTGAAGCGCCCCTAGCGGGAGCTTGGGGCCAAGAGACCCAGTACTTC. Residues: CASSEAPLAGAWGQETQYF.